This TCR beta chain was observed in a study of regulatory T cells in long-lasting Graves disease. Through Arm-PCR of CDR3 regions and iRepertoire HTBI primers, TCR beta libraries were built. In TCRdb, the multiplex PCR reads were re-called with MiXCR into one record per CDR3 protein. The data show about 660,000 distinct CDR3 sequences, 30% seen once. Stated time point: persistent/refractory GD, antithyroid drugs over 5 years with positive TRAb. PBMCs provided the RNA from which the TCR library was made. Trimming took off 3 bases at V and 3 bases at J, with 18 bases between the two ends. Germline values: CDR1 MNHNS, CDR2 SASEGT. The CDR3 runs 17 residues.

This rearrangement joins TRBV6-1 to TRBJ1-5; D unclear. The sample was peripheral blood mononuclear cells (PBMCs), taken when the disease was refractory, from a patient treated with antithyroid drugs. The sequence came from a female donor with Graves disease. The CDR3 coding sequence is TGTGCCAGCAGTGATCGATTCGGGCAGGTCGCCAATCAGCCCCAGCATTTT. Encoded protein: CASSDRFGQVANQPQHF.